One and the same sample provided the 22 T cell receptor beta chains below, sequenced in a study of tumor-infiltrating lymphocytes in primary liver carcinoma. Each 20-30 mg portion of unsorted bulk tissue served as the source for co-extraction of RNA and DNA. Total RNA (approximately 450 ng) served as template for TCR beta cDNA synthesis primed by a constant-region primer. Three nested multiplex PCR rounds, a slightly modified ARM-PCR, produced the libraries for TCR beta. Forward primers for TRBV1-TRBV30 and a C-beta reverse primer served the first two PCR rounds, at roughly 10 cycles each. In TCRdb, the multiplex PCR reads were re-called with MiXCR into one record per CDR3 protein. The sample lists 99,000 or so distinct CDR3 sequences; approximately 82% were seen once. Source material: liver tumor tissue from sampling region 3. Subset specified: tumor region T3, left-lateral pole. The receptors come from a man aged 35 to 55 with primary liver carcinoma and hepatitis B virus infection.

This clonotype appeared many times. J is TRBJ2-3 and V is TRBV2; D might be TRBD2 (5 bases). Germline CDR1 reads SNHLY; CDR2 reads FYNNEI. The CDR3 is 13 amino acids. Trimming shortened V by 6 bases and J by 0 bases, and 7 bases separated the two germline ends. As DNA, the CDR3 is TGTGCCAGCAGAGCGGACAGCACAGATACGCAGTATTTT. Its protein product is CASRADSTDTQYF.

Turning to this clonotype: A read error is likely, as this CDR3 ends without the conserved phenylalanine or tryptophan. It is unclear where the CDR3 begins or ends on the DNA, so no DNA is shown, and the CDR3 is as TCRdb lists it. The rearrangement uses TRBV12-3 or TRBV12-4 and TRBJ1-1; the D call TRBD1 from the table was never checked on the DNA. The CDR3 extends over 15 residues, inclusive of both ends. The CDR3 is CTSSLGGTLGTETFI.

As regards this clonotype: One junction end does not reproduce the germline sequence, and a read error may be involved. V gene TRBV10-2 combines with J gene TRBJ2-7; 14 positions agree with TRBD2. The CDR3 has 17 residues. Per the germline V gene, CDR1 is WSHSY and CDR2 is SAAADI. Written as DNA, the CDR3 is TGCACCAGTACCTCATCCGGGACTAGCGGGAGTGCCAACGAACAGTACTTC. Protein: CTSTSSGTSGSANEQYF.

A remark on this clonotype: The junction departs from the called germline gene at one end, perhaps through a read error. The chain is built from TRBV6-6 and TRBJ2-3, with 12 nucleotides matching TRBD2. The length of the CDR3 is 20 residues. CDR1 is MNHNY and CDR2 is SVGAGI in the germline V gene (reference sequence). The CDR3 sequence: CASSPMTSGSTKRGTDTQYF. The CDR3 DNA is TGTGCCAGCAGTCCAATGACTAGCGGGAGTACAAAAAGGGGCACGGATACGCAGTATTTT.

The rearrangement uses TRBV12-3 or TRBV12-4 and TRBJ2-1; D is unclear. CDR3 length: 13 amino acids. Trimming removed 5 bases at V and 8 bases at J, with 13 bases between. The CDR3 coding sequence is TGTGCCAGCAGTCTCCGTCGGTTGGATGAGCAGTTCTTC. This codes for CASSLRRLDEQFF.

About this clonotype: Germline and junction disagree at one end, which may indicate a read error. The J gene is TRBJ1-5, the V gene TRBV12-3 or TRBV12-4; 9 bases match TRBD1. This CDR3 is 16 amino acids long. The CDR3 here is CVSSPSGQGRVQPQHF. The CDR3 nucleotides are TGTGTCAGCAGTCCCTCAGGACAGGGGAGGGTTCAGCCCCAACATTTT.

As for this clonotype: At one boundary the junction diverges from the germline segment, which might be a read error. This rearrangement joins TRBV12-3 or TRBV12-4 to TRBJ1-5; no definite D call. The CDR3 consists of 16 residues. The CDR3 DNA sequence: TGTGCCAGCACTCCCGGCGAGTACGGCGACAATCAGTCCCAGCTTTTT. It yields the protein CASTPGEYGDNQSQLF.

This rearrangement joins TRBV5-1 to TRBJ2-7; D remains ambiguous. This CDR3 contains 18 residues. CDR1 is SGHRS and CDR2 is YFSETQ in the germline V gene. V was shortened by 0 bases and J by 6 bases, with 25 bases between the two germline ends. The CDR3 region is CASSLDRGNWGFLPEQYF. The CDR3 DNA reads TGCGCCAGCAGCTTGGATCGTGGTAACTGGGGATTCCTCCCCGAGCAGTACTTC.

The chain combines TRBV29-1 with TRBJ2-3; the D gene could be TRBD1 or TRBD2 (5 bases each). Trimming cost V 7 bases and J 4 bases, with 18 bases left between them. Germline V gene lookup returns CDR1 SQVTM and CDR2 ANQGSEA. This CDR3 is 14 amino acids long. CDR3 nucleotides: TGCAGCGCTTCCGGGATAGGGGTGTCAGATACGCAGTATTTT. Translated: CSASGIGVSDTQYF.

The chain is built from TRBV29-1 and TRBJ1-2, with D perhaps TRBD1 (5 bases). CDR1 is SQVTM and CDR2 is ANQGSEA in the germline V gene. There are 12 residues in the CDR3. The CDR3 loop reads CTMGDDPYGYTF. DNA for the CDR3: TGCACAATGGGGGACGATCCCTATGGCTACACCTTC.

On this clonotype itself: This is likely a read error, given that the CDR3 carries no conserved phenylalanine or tryptophan at its end. The chain recombines TRBV29-1 with TRBJ2-5; a possible D gene is TRBD2 (5 bases). The CDR3 length is 12 residues. In germline, CDR1 is SQVTM, CDR2 ANQGSEA. As DNA, the CDR3 is TGCTGCGTTCTGGAGGACCAAGAGACCCAGTACTCC. This sequence encodes CCVLEDQETQYS.

With regard to this clonotype: Because the CDR3 is missing its conserved closing phenylalanine or tryptophan, this is likely a read error. The chain is built from TRBV6-2 or TRBV6-3 and TRBJ2-5; TRBD2 matches at 8 bases. Germline V gene sequence: CDR1 MNHEY, CDR2 SVGEGT. The CDR3 length is 17 residues. CDR3 sequence reads: CAISLSTAGDQKETQYL. For the CDR3, the DNA is TGTGCCATCAGTCTCTCTACAGCGGGAGACCAAAAAGAGACCCAGTACCTC.

This clonotype was recorded a few times. V usage is TRBV29-1 and J usage is TRBJ2-1, with 8 nucleotides matching TRBD2. The CDR3 is made up of 14 amino acids. V lost 2 bases, J lost 12 bases, and 12 bases stayed unmatched. Germline V gene data show CDR1 as SQVTM and CDR2 as ANQGSEA. The DNA for the CDR3 is TGCAGCGTTGAATCCCGGGGGGGGTACAACGGGCAGTTCTTC. Translation gives CSVESRGGYNGQFF.

In this sample, this clonotype turned up once. The junction does not match germline at one end; this may be a read error. The V and J genes are TRBV29-1 and TRBJ1-5; D not resolved. The CDR3 length is 13 residues. The germline V gene encodes CDR1 SQVTM and CDR2 ANQGSEA. The CDR3: CSVLQSPNRPQHF. The CDR3 DNA sequence: TGCAGCGTTCTACAGAGTCCAAATCGGCCCCAGCATTTT.

The chain recombines TRBV5-6 with TRBJ2-7, with 11 bases fitting TRBD2. Germline loops: CDR1 SGHDT, CDR2 YYEEEE. The V and J ends lost 8 bases and 3 bases, in that order; junction bases with no gene match: 10. CDR3 length: 15 residues. CDR3 sequence (DNA): TGTGCCAGGAGCCTGACTAGCGGGAACCTCTACGAGCAGTACTTC. Its protein is CARSLTSGNLYEQYF.

This sequence joins TRBV6-1 and TRBJ2-3; the D is unclear. This CDR3 region has 12 residues. Germline-derived CDR1 and CDR2 are MNHNS and SASEGT. As DNA, the CDR3 is TGTACAACCAAGCCCAGCACAGATACGCAGTATTTT. Translating it yields CTTKPSTDTQYF.

In the case of this clonotype: The junction does not match germline at one end; this may be a read error. The CDR3 bases are TGTGCCAGCAGTTATACGGTCTATAGTTCATCCCTCCACTTT. This gives the protein CASSYTVYSSSLHF. The rearrangement joins TRBV6-5 to TRBJ1-6, with D unclear. The CDR3 is 14 residues long. CDR1 MNHEY and CDR2 SVGAGI come from the germline V gene.

This clonotype was counted ten times or more. This sequence joins TRBV6-1 and TRBJ2-3, with a weak D call TRBD2 (6 bases). This CDR3 has 16 residues. Germline V gene sequence: CDR1 MNHNS, CDR2 SASEGT. V was clipped by 2 bases and J by 1 base, with 13 bases between them. Written as DNA, the CDR3 is TGTGCCAGCAGTGAAAGGCGGGGACTTCGCACAGATACGCAGTATTTT. Protein sequence: CASSERRGLRTDTQYF.

In the case of this clonotype: One junction end does not reproduce the germline sequence, and a read error may be involved. This chain joins TRBV4-2 and TRBJ2-7; D is possibly TRBD2 (5 bases). Germline V lookup: CDR1 LGHNA, CDR2 YNFKEQ. The CDR3 runs 15 residues. CDR3 nucleotides: TGTTCCAGCAGCCAAGAACTAGTGGTTGTTTACGAGCAGTACTTC. It codes for CSSSQELVVVYEQYF.

This clonotype appeared a few times. Its ends do not fully match the called genes, so a read error is possible. The chain has TRBV19 and TRBJ2-5; D may be TRBD2 (5 bases). The CDR3 is 13 amino acids. Germline V gene data show CDR1 as LNHDA and CDR2 as SQIVND (reference sequence). The CDR3 bases are TGTGCCAATAGTACGGGGATGCGGGAGACCCAGTACTTC. Residues: CANSTGMRETQYF.

This chain joins TRBV6-1 and TRBJ2-7; maybe TRBD2 (6 bases). The CDR3 consists of 17 residues. The germline V and J ends were trimmed by 2 bases and 5 bases, with 22 bases remaining between them. Germline CDR1 is MNHNS and CDR2 is SASEGT. The CDR3 bases are TGTGCCAGCAGTGAAAGGGCCGGCGGGGATAACGTGAACGAGCAGTACTTC. Its protein product is CASSERAGGDNVNEQYF.

As regards this clonotype: The CDR3 carries no conserved terminal phenylalanine or tryptophan, so it likely arises from a read error. V usage is TRBV24-1 and J usage is TRBJ2-7; D is ambiguous. Germline V gene lookup returns CDR1 KGHDR and CDR2 SFDVKD. This CDR3 region has 13 residues. Trimming shortened V by 5 bases and J by 1 base, and 8 bases separated the two germline ends. The CDR3 protein is CATSGARSYEQYL. DNA of the CDR3: TGTGCCACCAGTGGCGCCAGATCCTACGAGCAGTACCTC.